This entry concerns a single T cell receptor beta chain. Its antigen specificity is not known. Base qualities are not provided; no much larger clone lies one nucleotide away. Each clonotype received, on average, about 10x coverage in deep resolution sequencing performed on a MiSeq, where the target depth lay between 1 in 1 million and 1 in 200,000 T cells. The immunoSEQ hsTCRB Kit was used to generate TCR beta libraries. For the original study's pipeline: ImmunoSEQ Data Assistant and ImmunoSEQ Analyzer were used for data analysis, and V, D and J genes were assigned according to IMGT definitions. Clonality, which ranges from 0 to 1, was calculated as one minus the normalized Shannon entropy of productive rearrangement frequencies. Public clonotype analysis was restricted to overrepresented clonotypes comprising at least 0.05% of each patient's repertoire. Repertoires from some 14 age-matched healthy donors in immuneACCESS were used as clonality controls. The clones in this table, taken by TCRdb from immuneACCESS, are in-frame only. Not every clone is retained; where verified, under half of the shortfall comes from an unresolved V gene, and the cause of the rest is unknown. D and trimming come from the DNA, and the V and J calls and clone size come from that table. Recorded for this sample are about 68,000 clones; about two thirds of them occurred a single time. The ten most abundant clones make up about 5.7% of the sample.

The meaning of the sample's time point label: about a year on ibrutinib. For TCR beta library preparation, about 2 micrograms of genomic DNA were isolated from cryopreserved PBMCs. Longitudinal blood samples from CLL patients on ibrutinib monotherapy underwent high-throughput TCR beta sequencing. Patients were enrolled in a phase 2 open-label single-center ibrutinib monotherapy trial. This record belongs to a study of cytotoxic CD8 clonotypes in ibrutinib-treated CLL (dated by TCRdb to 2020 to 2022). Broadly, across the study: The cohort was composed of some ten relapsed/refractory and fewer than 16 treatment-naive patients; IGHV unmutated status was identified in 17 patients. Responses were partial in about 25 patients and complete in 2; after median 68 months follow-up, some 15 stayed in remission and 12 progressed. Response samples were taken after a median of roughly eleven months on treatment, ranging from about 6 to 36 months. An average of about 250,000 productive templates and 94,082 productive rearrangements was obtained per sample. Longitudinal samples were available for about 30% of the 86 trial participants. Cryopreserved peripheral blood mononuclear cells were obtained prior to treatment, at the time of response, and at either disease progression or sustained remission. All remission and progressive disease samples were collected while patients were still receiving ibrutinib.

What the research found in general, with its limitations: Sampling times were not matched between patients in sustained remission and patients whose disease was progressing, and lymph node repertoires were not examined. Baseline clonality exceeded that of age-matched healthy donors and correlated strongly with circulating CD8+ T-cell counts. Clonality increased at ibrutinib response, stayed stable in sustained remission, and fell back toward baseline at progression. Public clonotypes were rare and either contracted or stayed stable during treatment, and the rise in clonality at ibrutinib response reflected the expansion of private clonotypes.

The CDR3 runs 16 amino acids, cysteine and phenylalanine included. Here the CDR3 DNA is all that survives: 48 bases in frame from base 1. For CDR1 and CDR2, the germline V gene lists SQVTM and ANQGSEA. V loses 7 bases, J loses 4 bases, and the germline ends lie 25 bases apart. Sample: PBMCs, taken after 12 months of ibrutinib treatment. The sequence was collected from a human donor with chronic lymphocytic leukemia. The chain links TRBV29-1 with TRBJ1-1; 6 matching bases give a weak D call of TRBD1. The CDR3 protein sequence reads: CSASGEGGGIGTEAFF. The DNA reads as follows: TGCAGCGCCTCGGGCGAGGGAGGGGGGATCGGCACTGAAGCTTTCTTT. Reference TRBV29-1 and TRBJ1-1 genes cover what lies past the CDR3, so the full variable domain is SAVISQKPSRDICQRGTSLTIQCQVDSQVTMMFWYRQQPGQSLTLIATANQGSEATYESGFVIDKFPISRPNLTFSTLTVSNMSPEDSSIYLCSASGEGGGIGTEAFFGQGTRLTVV.